This T cell receptor beta chain emerged from a study of shared clonotypes between healthy human individuals. Profiling relied on immunoSEQ multiplex PCR, and the TCRdb table lists in-frame clones only, not all of them. The profile shows roughly 2 million clones, about 95% of them singletons. V gave up 6 bases and J gave up 7 bases; unmatched junction bases: 10. The CDR3 has 15 residues. Germline CDR1 reads KGHSH; CDR2 reads LQKENI. The sample taken for sequencing was naive CD4+ T cells sorted from blood. Subset reported: CD45RA+ positively selected. This chain links TRBV18 with TRBJ1-5; TRBD1 agrees at 9 bases. This receptor was identified in a man aged 18 to 35 in good health. CDR3 DNA sequence: TGTGCCAGCTCCTCCGGGACAGGGTTAGAACAGCCCCAGCATTTT. It yields the protein CASSSGTGLEQPQHF.